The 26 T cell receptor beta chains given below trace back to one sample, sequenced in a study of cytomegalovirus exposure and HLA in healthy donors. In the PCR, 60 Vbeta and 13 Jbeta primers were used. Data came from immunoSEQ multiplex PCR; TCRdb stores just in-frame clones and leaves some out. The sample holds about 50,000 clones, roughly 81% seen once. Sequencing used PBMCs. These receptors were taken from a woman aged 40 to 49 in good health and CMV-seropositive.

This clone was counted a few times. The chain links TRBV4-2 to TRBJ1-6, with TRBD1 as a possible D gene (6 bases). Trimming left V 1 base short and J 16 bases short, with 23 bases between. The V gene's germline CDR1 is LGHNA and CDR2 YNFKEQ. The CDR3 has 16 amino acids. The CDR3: CASSQAVGQGRSQLHF. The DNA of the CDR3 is TGTGCCAGCAGCCAAGCGGTAGGGCAGGGGAGATCTCAACTCCACTTT.

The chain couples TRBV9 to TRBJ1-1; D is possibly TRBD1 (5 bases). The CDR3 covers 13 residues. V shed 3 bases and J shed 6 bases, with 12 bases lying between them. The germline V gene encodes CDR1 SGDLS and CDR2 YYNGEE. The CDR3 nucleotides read TGTGCCAGCAGCGCAATTCAGGGATCTGAAGCTTTCTTT. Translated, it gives CASSAIQGSEAFF.

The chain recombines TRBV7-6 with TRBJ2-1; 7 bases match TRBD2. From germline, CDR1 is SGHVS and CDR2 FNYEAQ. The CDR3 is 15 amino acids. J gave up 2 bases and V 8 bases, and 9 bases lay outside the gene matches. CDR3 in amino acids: CASVDSGSPYNEQFF. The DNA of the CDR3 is TGTGCCAGCGTTGATAGCGGGTCCCCCTACAATGAGCAGTTCTTC.

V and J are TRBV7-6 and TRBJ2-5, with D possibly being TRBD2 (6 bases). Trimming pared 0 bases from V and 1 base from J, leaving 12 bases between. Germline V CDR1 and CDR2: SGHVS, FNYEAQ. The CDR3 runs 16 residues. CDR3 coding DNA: TGTGCCAGCAGCTTAGCGTATGGCGGGGTCCAAGAGACCCAGTACTTC. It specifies CASSLAYGGVQETQYF.

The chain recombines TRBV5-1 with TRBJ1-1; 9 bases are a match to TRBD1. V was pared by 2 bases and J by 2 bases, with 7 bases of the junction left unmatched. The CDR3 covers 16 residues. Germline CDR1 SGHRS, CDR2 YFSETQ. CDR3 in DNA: TGCGCCAGCAGCTTTAAAACGGGACAGGGAAACACTGAAGCTTTCTTT. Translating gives CASSFKTGQGNTEAFF.

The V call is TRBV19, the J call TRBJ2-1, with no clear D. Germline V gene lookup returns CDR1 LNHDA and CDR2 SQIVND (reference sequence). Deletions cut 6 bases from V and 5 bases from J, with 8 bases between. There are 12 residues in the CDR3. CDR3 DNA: TGTGCCAGTAGCGGGTTAAACAATGAGCAGTTCTTC. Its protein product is CASSGLNNEQFF.

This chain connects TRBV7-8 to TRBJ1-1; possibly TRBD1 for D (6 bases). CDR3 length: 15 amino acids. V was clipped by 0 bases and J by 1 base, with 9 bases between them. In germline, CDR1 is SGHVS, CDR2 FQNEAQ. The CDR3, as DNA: TGTGCCAGCAGCTTAGCTATGACAGGGAACACTGAAGCTTTCTTT. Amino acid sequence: CASSLAMTGNTEAFF.

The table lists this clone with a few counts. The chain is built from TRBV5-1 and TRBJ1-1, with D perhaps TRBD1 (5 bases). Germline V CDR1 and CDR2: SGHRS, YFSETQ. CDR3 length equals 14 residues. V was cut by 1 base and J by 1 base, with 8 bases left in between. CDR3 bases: TGCGCCAGCAGCTTGTTCACAGGGAACACTGAAGCTTTCTTT. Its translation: CASSLFTGNTEAFF.

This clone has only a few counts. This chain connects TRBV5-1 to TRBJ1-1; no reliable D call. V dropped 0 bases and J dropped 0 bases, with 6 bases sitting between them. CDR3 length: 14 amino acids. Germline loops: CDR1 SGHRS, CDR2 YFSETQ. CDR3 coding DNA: TGCGCCAGCAGCTTGGCAGTCATGAACACTGAAGCTTTCTTT. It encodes CASSLAVMNTEAFF.

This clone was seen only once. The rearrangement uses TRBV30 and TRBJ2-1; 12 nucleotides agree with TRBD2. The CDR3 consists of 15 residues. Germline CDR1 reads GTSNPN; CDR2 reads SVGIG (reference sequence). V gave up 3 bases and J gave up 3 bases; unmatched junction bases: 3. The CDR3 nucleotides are TGTGCCTGGAGGGCTAGCGGGGGGGGCTACAATGAGCAGTTCTTC. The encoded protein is CAWRASGGGYNEQFF.

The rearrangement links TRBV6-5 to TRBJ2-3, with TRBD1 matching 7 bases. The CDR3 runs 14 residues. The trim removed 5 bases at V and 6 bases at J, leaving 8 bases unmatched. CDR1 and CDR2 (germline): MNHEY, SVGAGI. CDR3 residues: CASSARDSGDTQYF. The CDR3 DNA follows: TGTGCCAGCAGTGCCCGGGACAGTGGCGATACGCAGTATTTT.

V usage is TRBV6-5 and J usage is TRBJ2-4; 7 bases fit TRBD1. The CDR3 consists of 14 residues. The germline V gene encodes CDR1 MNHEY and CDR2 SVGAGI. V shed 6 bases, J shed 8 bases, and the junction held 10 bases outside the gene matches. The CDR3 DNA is TGTGCCAGCAGCGAACAGGGGCGGGCGGACATTCAGTACTTC. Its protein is CASSEQGRADIQYF.

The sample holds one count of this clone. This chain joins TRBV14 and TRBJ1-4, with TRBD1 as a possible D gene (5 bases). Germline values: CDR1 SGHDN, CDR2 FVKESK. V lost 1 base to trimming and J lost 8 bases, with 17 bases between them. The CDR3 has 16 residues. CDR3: CASSQARLGGGEKLFF. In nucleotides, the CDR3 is TGTGCCAGCAGCCAAGCCCGTTTGGGGGGAGGCGAAAAACTGTTTTTT.

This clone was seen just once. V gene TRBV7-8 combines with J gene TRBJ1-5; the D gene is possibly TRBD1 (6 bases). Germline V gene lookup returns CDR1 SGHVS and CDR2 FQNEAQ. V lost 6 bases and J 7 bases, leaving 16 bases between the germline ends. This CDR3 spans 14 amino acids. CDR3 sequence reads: CASSIDRWLQPQHF. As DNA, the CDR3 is TGTGCCAGCAGTATAGACAGGTGGCTCCAGCCCCAGCATTTT.

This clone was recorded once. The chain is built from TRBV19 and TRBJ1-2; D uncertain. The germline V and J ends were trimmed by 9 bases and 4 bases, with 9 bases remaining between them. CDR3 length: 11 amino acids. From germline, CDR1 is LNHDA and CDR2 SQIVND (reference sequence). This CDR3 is CASAGSYGYTF. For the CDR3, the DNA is TGTGCCAGCGCGGGGTCCTATGGCTACACCTTC. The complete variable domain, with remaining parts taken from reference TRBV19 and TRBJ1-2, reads DGGITQSPKYLFRKEGQNVTLSCEQNLNHDAMYWYRQDPGQGLRLIYYSQIVNDFQKGDIAEGYSVSREKKESFPLTVTSAQKNPTAFYLCASAGSYGYTFGSGTRLTVV.

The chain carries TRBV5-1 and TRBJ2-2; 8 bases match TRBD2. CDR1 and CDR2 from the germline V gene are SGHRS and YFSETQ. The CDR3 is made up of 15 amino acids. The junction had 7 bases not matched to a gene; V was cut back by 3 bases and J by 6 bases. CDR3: CASSSGTSLSGELFF. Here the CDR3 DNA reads TGCGCCAGCAGCTCCGGGACTAGTCTCTCCGGGGAGCTGTTTTTT.

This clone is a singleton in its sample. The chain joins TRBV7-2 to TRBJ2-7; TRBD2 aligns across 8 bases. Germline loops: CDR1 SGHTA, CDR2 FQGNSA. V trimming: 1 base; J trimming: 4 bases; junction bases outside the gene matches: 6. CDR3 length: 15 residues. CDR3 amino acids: CASSLEAGGQYEQYF. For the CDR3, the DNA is TGTGCCAGCAGCTTAGAGGCGGGAGGTCAGTACGAGCAGTACTTC.

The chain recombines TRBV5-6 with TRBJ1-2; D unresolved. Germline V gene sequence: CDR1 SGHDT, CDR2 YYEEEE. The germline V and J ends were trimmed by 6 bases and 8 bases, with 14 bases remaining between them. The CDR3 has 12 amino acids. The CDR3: CASKPALRGYTF. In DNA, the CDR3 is TGTGCCAGCAAACCGGCCTTGAGGGGCTACACCTTC.

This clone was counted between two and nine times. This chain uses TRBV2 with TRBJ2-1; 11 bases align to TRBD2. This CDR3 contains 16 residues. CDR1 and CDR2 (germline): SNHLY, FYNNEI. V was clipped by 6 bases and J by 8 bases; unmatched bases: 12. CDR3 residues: CASSRLTSGGTDEQFF. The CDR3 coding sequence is TGTGCCAGCAGCCGCCTCACTAGCGGGGGCACTGATGAGCAGTTCTTC.

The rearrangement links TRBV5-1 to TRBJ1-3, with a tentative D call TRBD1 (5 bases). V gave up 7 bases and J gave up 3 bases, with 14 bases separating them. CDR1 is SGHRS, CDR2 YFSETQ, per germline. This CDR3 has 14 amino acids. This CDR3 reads CASGKGEGGNTIYF. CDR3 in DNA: TGCGCCAGCGGGAAAGGGGAAGGTGGAAACACCATATATTTT.

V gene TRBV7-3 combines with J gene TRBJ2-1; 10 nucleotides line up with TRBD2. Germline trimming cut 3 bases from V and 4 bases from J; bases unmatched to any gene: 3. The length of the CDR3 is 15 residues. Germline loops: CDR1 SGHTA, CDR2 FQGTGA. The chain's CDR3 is CASSFLAGEYNEQFF. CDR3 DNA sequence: TGTGCCAGCAGCTTCCTAGCGGGGGAGTACAATGAGCAGTTCTTC. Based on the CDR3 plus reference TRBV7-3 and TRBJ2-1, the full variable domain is GAGVSQTPSNKVTEKGKYVELRCDPISGHTALYWYRQSLGQGPEFLIYFQGTGAADDSGLPNDRFFAVRPEGSVSTLKIQRTERGDSAVYLCASSFLAGEYNEQFFGPGTRLTVL.

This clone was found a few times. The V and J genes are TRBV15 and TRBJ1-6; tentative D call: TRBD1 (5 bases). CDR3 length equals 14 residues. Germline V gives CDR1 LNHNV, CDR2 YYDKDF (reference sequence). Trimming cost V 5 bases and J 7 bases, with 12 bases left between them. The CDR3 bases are TGTGCCACCAGCCCACAGGAAGAGAATTCACCCCTCCACTTT. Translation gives CATSPQEENSPLHF.

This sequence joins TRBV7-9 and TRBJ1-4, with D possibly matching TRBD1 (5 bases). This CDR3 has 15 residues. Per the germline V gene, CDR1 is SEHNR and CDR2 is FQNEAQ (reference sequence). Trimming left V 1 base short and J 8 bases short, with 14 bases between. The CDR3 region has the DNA TGTGCCAGCAGCTTAGGGGCCGGGGGTGGCGAAAAACTGTTTTTT. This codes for CASSLGAGGGEKLFF.

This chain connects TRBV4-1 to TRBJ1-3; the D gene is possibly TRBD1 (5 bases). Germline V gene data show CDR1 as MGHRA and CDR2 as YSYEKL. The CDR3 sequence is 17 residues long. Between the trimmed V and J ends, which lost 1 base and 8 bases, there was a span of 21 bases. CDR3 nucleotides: TGCGCCAGCAGCCAAGGGGCTTATGGCAGGGCAGAAGACACCATATATTTT. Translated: CASSQGAYGRAEDTIYF.

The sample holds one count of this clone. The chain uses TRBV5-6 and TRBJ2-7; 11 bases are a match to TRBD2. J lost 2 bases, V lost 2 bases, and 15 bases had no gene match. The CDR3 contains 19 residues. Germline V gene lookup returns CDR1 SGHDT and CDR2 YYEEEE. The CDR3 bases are TGTGCCAGCAGCTTTCGCCCTTCCCTAGCGGGGGGACCCGCCTACGAGCAGTACTTC. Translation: CASSFRPSLAGGPAYEQYF.

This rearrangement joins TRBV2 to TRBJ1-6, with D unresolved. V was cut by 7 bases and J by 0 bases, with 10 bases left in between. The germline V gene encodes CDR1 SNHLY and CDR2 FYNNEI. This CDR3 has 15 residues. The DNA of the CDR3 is TGTGCCAGCACTGACCCTTCCTCCTATAATTCACCCCTCCACTTT. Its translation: CASTDPSSYNSPLHF.